This TCR beta chain was sequenced during a study of T-cell memory formation after mild COVID-19. General study findings and limits: Later expanders leaned toward CD4+, whereas clones contracting from day 15 to 85 were balanced CD4/CD8.

The germline gives CDR1 SGHRS, CDR2 YFSETQ. Trimming pared 9 bases from V and 7 bases from J, leaving 22 bases between. The length of the CDR3 is 15 residues. This clonotype was seen a handful of times. Antigen unknown. MiXCR, applied by TCRdb to the 5' RACE reads, yields one record per CDR3 protein. Of 280,000 or so distinct CDR3 sequences listed, more than 15% are singletons. The chain recombines TRBV5-1 with TRBJ2-2; D possibly corresponds to TRBD1 (6 bases). This sequence was found in a man aged 18 to 30 who had mild COVID-19 (a few samples of this study predate the infection). Cell type and time point are not known. Source material: PBMCs or a T cell subset sorted from them (not recorded which). CDR3 amino acids: CAIADRIDGGGELFF. DNA for the CDR3: TGCGCCATAGCCGACAGGATTGATGGCGGCGGGGAGCTGTTTTTT.